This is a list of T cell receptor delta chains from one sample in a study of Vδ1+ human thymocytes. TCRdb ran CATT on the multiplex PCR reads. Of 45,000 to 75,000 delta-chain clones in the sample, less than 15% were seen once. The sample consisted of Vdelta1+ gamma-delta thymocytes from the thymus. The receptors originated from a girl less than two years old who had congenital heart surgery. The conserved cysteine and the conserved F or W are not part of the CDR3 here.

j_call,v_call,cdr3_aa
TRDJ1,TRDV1,ALGEYWRRILLVLGDTPDKLI
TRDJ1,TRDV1,ALGELVVPKPLYWGDKLI
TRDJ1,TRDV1,ALGEIPLGGGELI
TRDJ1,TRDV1,ALGVTEFPTGFRTGGFFTDKLI
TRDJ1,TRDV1,ALGELARTGGLGCGELI
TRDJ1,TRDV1,ALGDTVSKYWSAYTDKLI
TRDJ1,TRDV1,ALGWFLRGAMYTDKLI
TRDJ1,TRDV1,ALGVLQSYQKGGDTDKLI
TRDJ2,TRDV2,ACSPSPFLYWGALTAQLF
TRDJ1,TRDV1,ALGELGPTLLGDTDTDKLI
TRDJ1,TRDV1,ALRESILPSSISNRTGGYTDKLI
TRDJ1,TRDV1,ALGDFFPTGGYGKLI
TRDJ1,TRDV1,ALGERIQANPWGIPRTYTDKLI
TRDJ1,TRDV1,ALGELSVSWGPNPVDKLI
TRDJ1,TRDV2,ACGTVGWGIRRTDKLI
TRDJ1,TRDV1,ALGGSPSYDFGAFWGTDKLI
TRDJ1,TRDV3,AGDEGPYPYTDKLI
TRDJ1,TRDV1,ALGELGIGGGSNLYTDKLI
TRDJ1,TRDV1,ALGELVFPTDKLI
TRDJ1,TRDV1,ALGERKLPNVLGDRPDKLI
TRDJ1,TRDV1,ALGGFLPWGIQQPNKLI
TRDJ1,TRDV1,ALGELLRADKLI
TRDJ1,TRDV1,ALGELVKPLGTDKLI
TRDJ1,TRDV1,ALGEPHELGIPDLLTDKLI
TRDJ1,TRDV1,ALGAGSPPYPKEKLI
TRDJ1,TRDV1,ALGDLGTYPDKLI
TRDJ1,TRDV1,ALGDMGISRRYTDKLI
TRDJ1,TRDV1,ALGERGPSYRSGLFKLI
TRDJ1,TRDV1,ALCPFPFDWGPKYTDKLI
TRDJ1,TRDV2,ACDTVGGNITDKLI
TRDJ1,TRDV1,ALGTTYTDKLI
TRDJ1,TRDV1,ALGELRTGGYVGDRPDKLI
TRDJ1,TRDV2,ASLKGRDKLI
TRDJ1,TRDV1,ALGVATWTARGYAGTDKLI
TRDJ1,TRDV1,ALGLILDTPYTDKLI
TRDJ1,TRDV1,ALGAAFPDKVFLTDKLI
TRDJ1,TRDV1,ALGEPRWINWGFRWVDKLI
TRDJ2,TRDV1,ALGGPPPGGYTALTAQLF
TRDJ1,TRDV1,ALGEGTVSTGDVKDDKLI
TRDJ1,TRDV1,ALGDGLPQGTGPDKLI
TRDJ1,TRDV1,ALGEVSPTTGGYKDDKLI
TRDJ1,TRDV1,ALGDSGVRTGGYANTDKLI
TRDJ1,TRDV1,ALGELNWGCYTDKLI
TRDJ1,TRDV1,ALGEKPTGILLYTDKLI
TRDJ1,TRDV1,ALGELNGRDPRFLYTDKLI
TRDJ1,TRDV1,ALGEGTFLSTGGYADKLI
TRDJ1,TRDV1,ALGELPDKLI
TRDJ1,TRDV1,ALGDPNSYEGDEPSKLI
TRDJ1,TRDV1,ALGELGSLLGDGAYTDKLI
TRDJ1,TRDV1,ALGELIPSWNNVGDKYTDKLI
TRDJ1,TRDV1,ALGELRTVLGDRKGDKLI
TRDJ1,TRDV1,ALGELRGTVRIDKLI